This paragraph covers one TCR beta chain sequence. Its cognate antigen is unknown. This entry comes from a study of T cell responses to AZD1222 COVID-19 vaccine. Overall study results and limits: After the peak T cell response, and only then, were repertoires sampled. With two AZD1222 doses given, Spike-specific TCR breadth and depth both rose. Most donors were white British, females outnumbered males, and clonal diversity was possibly underestimated. Only 5 or 6 people who got AZD1222 tested seropositive at baseline.

Trimming left V 3 bases short and J 3 bases short, with 14 bases between. The CDR3 is 16 residues long. The germline gives CDR1 KGHDR, CDR2 SFDVKD. Data came from immunoSEQ multiplex PCR; TCRdb stores just in-frame clones and leaves some out. The repertoire holds some 130,000 clones, with about 93% as singletons. The chain is built from TRBV24-1 and TRBJ1-5; D is ambiguous. The material sequenced was peripheral blood, taken on day 0 of AZD1222 vaccination. This clonotype was sampled from an adult in good health. The CDR3 spells CATSDNDRGTNQPQHF. CDR3 DNA sequence: TGTGCCACCAGTGATAATGATCGGGGTACCAATCAGCCCCAGCATTTT.